The next 6 T cell receptor beta chains were all read from a single sample in a study of T-cell memory formation after mild COVID-19. TCRdb reanalysed the 5' RACE reads using MiXCR and keeps one entry per CDR3 protein. Among about 400,000 distinct CDR3 sequences listed, around a quarter were seen once. Material for sequencing was PBMCs or a T cell subset sorted from them (not recorded which). The receptors originated from an adult woman who had mild COVID-19 (a few samples of this study predate the infection). Cell type and time point are not known.

This clonotype has just a few counts. The chain has TRBV5-1 and TRBJ2-1; 11 nucleotides match TRBD2. Per the germline V gene, CDR1 is SGHRS and CDR2 is YFSETQ. V lost 4 bases to trimming and J lost 8 bases; unmatched junction nucleotides: 8. There are 15 residues in the CDR3. The CDR3 loop is CASSLSSGGPDEQFF. The CDR3 nucleotides read TGCGCCAGCAGCCTATCTAGCGGGGGGCCGGATGAGCAGTTCTTC.

With respect to this clonotype: At one boundary the junction diverges from the germline segment, which might be a read error. The chain joins TRBV11-3 to TRBJ2-1; D not resolved. CDR3 size: 12 residues. Germline V CDR1 and CDR2: SGHNT, YENEEA. This chain's CDR3 is CASSLTWDDQFF. For the CDR3, the DNA is TGTGCCAGCAGCTTAACCTGGGATGATCAGTTCTTC.

This clonotype was seen only a few times. CDR3 region: CASSLVDGDQPQHF. The CDR3 DNA reads TGTGCCAGCAGCTTAGTGGACGGGGATCAGCCCCAGCATTTT. V usage is TRBV7-8 and J usage is TRBJ1-5; D uncertain. The V end lost 1 base, the J end lost 5 bases, and 9 bases lay between the germline ends. The CDR3 is 14 amino acids. Looked up from germline, CDR1 is SGHVS and CDR2 is FQNEAQ.

This clonotype was seen a few times. V usage is TRBV6-5 and J usage is TRBJ2-1; a weak D match, TRBD2 (6 bases). The germline gives CDR1 MNHEY, CDR2 SVGAGI. Between the trimmed V and J ends, which lost 2 bases and 7 bases, there was a span of 12 bases. This CDR3 is built from 14 residues. The CDR3 sequence: CASSYPGSENEQFF. Written as DNA, the CDR3 is TGTGCCAGCAGTTACCCCGGGAGCGAAAATGAGCAGTTCTTC.

The chain carries TRBV6-5 and TRBJ2-1, with a possible D match to TRBD2 (5 bases). Germline CDR1 reads MNHEY; CDR2 reads SVGAGI. V lost 0 bases to trimming and J lost 4 bases, with 10 bases between them. The CDR3 is 15 amino acids. The CDR3 bases are TGTGCCAGCAGTTACTCGGCGGGTAATTACAATGAGCAGTTCTTC. Amino acid sequence: CASSYSAGNYNEQFF.

The rearrangement joins TRBV11-2 to TRBJ1-3; unclear D gene. V was shortened by 3 bases and J by 2 bases, with 14 bases between the two germline ends. This CDR3 region has 16 residues. Germline V gene lookup returns CDR1 SGHAT and CDR2 FQNNGV. CDR3 DNA sequence: TGTGCCAGCAGCTTTGCCCCCCCGGGAGCTGGAAACACCATATATTTT. Amino acids: CASSFAPPGAGNTIYF.